These T cell receptor beta chains were read from a single sample in a study of cytomegalovirus exposure and HLA in healthy donors. Libraries were prepared by immunoSEQ multiplex PCR; TCRdb keeps only in-frame clonotypes and omits some of them. The top ten hold 1.8% of the sample, which has 220,000 or so clones, 65% to 75% seen once. Material: PBMCs. These receptors all stem from a woman in her twenties or thirties in good health and CMV-seronegative. Both conserved end residues are part of each CDR3. A D gene is named only where the DNA matches it firmly. Clone size is given for some rows only: seen once, a few or many times, or a class if the clone is expanded.

-,TRBV6-5,TRBJ1-1,-,CASSLRQRPEAFF,TGTGCCAGCAGTTTAAGACAGCGCCCTGAAGCTTTCTTT
-,TRBV9,TRBJ1-1,-,CASSPQGGGLTEAFF,TGTGCCAGCAGCCCCCAAGGGGGTGGGTTAACTGAAGCTTTCTTT
-,TRBV14,TRBJ2-1,TRBD1,CASSRRQGRDNEQFF,TGTGCCAGCAGCAGACGACAGGGAAGGGACAATGAGCAGTTCTTC
-,TRBV19,TRBJ2-5,-,CASSIVGAEQETQYF,TGTGCCAGTAGTATAGTTGGCGCGGAGCAAGAGACCCAGTACTTC
few,TRBV4-2,TRBJ1-1,-,CASSLVQGSTTEAFF,TGTGCCAGCAGCTTGGTTCAGGGTTCGACCACTGAAGCTTTCTTT
-,TRBV27,TRBJ1-2,-,CASSSRAGAPWEGYTF,TGTGCCAGCAGCTCCAGGGCGGGGGCCCCCTGGGAGGGCTACACCTTC
once,TRBV9,TRBJ2-4,-,CASSAGFGGAKNIQYF,TGTGCCAGCAGCGCTGGTTTTGGGGGCGCCAAAAACATTCAGTACTTC
few,TRBV11-2,TRBJ1-2,TRBD1,CASSTLQGGYGYTF,TGTGCCAGCAGCACTCTCCAGGGGGGCTATGGCTACACCTTC
-,TRBV10-2,TRBJ1-1,-,CASSAMTVNTEAFF,TGCGCCAGCAGTGCCATGACTGTGAACACTGAAGCTTTCTTT
once,TRBV5-1,TRBJ2-5,TRBD1,CASSLVQGQETQYF,TGCGCCAGCAGCTTAGTACAGGGGCAAGAGACCCAGTACTTC
-,TRBV7-6,TRBJ2-1,TRBD2,CASSFGGVNDNEQFF,TGTGCCAGCAGCTTCGGGGGGGTGAATGACAATGAGCAGTTCTTC